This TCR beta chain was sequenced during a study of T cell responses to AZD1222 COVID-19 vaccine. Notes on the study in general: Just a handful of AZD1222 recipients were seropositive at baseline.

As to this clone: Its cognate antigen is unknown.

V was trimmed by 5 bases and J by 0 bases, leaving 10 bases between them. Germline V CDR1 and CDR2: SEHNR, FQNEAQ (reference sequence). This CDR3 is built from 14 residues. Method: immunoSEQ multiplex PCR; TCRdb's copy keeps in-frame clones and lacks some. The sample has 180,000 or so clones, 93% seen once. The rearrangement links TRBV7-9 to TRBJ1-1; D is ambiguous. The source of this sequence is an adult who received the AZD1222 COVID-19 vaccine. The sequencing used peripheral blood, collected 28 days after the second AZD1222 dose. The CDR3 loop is CASSRMALNTEAFF. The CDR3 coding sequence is TGTGCCAGCAGCCGGATGGCCCTGAACACTGAAGCTTTCTTT.